Listed below are T cell receptor beta chains from one sample, sequenced in a study of cytomegalovirus exposure and HLA in healthy donors. The data were produced by immunoSEQ multiplex PCR, yet TCRdb's version contains in-frame clones alone and is incomplete. The sample has under 200,000 clones; 80% to 85% are singletons. Material for sequencing was PBMCs. The source is a girl aged 2-10 years in good health and CMV-seropositive. Both conserved end residues are part of each CDR3. The order of the fields is clone size, V gene, D gene, J gene, CDR3 DNA, CDR3 protein. A D gene is named only where the DNA matches it firmly. Clone size is given for some rows only: seen once, a few or many times, or a class if the clone is expanded.

clone size: NA
V gene: TRBV2
D gene: NA
J gene: TRBJ2-3
CDR3 DNA: TGTGCCAGCAGGAGGGCAGATACGCAGTATTTT
CDR3 protein: CASRRADTQYF

clone size: few
V gene: TRBV28
D gene: NA
J gene: TRBJ1-2
CDR3 DNA: TGTGCCAGCAGTACGGGCAGGGAGGATGGTGGCTACACCTTC
CDR3 protein: CASSTGREDGGYTF

clone size: NA
V gene: TRBV28
D gene: NA
J gene: TRBJ2-6
CDR3 DNA: TGTGCCAGCAGTTTACGTTCCTACTCTGGGGCCAACGTCCTGACTTTC
CDR3 protein: CASSLRSYSGANVLTF

clone size: NA
V gene: TRBV30
D gene: NA
J gene: TRBJ2-1
CDR3 DNA: TGTGCCTGGAGTGTACTTAGGAGGTACAATGAGCAGTTCTTC
CDR3 protein: CAWSVLRRYNEQFF

clone size: once
V gene: TRBV6-5
D gene: NA
J gene: TRBJ2-7
CDR3 DNA: TGTGCCAGCAGTTACTCCCCCCGGGGAGATCGCGAGCAGTACTTC
CDR3 protein: CASSYSPRGDREQYF

clone size: NA
V gene: TRBV30
D gene: NA
J gene: TRBJ1-2
CDR3 DNA: TGTGCCTGGAGTGTAGGAGGGGGGGGTGGCTACACCTTC
CDR3 protein: CAWSVGGGGGYTF

clone size: NA
V gene: TRBV29-1
D gene: NA
J gene: TRBJ2-7
CDR3 DNA: TGCAGCGTTCGCCGACTCCGCGACGAGCAGTACTTC
CDR3 protein: CSVRRLRDEQYF

clone size: NA
V gene: TRBV20-1
D gene: NA
J gene: TRBJ1-1
CDR3 DNA: TGCAGTGCGGGAGGACCCACTGAAGCTTTCTTT
CDR3 protein: CSAGGPTEAFF

clone size: NA
V gene: TRBV5-1
D gene: NA
J gene: TRBJ1-1
CDR3 DNA: TGCGCCAGCAGCTTGGGAGGGTTTGGTACTGAAGCTTTCTTT
CDR3 protein: CASSLGGFGTEAFF

clone size: NA
V gene: TRBV4-1
D gene: NA
J gene: TRBJ1-4
CDR3 DNA: TGCGCCAGCAGCCCACAGGCGGCCTCTAGAGAAAAACTGTTTTTT
CDR3 protein: CASSPQAASREKLFF

clone size: NA
V gene: TRBV19
D gene: NA
J gene: TRBJ2-5
CDR3 DNA: TGTGCCAGTAGTAGTCACGGAGAAGAGACCCAGTACTTC
CDR3 protein: CASSSHGEETQYF

clone size: NA
V gene: TRBV5-5
D gene: NA
J gene: TRBJ2-7
CDR3 DNA: TGTGCCAGCAGCTCGGCCTACGAGCAGTACTTC
CDR3 protein: CASSSAYEQYF

clone size: NA
V gene: TRBV4-1
D gene: TRBD2
J gene: TRBJ2-3
CDR3 DNA: TGCGCCAGCAGCCAGGGACTAGCGCCACAGAGGATGGGCACAGATACGCAGTATTTT
CDR3 protein: CASSQGLAPQRMGTDTQYF

clone size: NA
V gene: TRBV7-9
D gene: TRBD1
J gene: TRBJ1-1
CDR3 DNA: TGTGCCAGCAGCCAAACAGGGGAGGAAACTGAAGCTTTCTTT
CDR3 protein: CASSQTGEETEAFF

clone size: few
V gene: TRBV15
D gene: TRBD2
J gene: TRBJ2-3
CDR3 DNA: TGTGCCACCAGCACAGGCGGGAGGGCCGTTACAGATACGCAGTATTTT
CDR3 protein: CATSTGGRAVTDTQYF

clone size: NA
V gene: TRBV4-1
D gene: NA
J gene: TRBJ1-2
CDR3 DNA: TGCGCCAGCAGACAAGGGTTCGACAGGCTAACCTATGGCTACACCTTC
CDR3 protein: CASRQGFDRLTYGYTF

clone size: NA
V gene: TRBV7-2
D gene: TRBD1
J gene: TRBJ2-3
CDR3 DNA: TGTGCCACCAGCCTTTGGACAGGGGTGACAGATACGCAGTATTTT
CDR3 protein: CATSLWTGVTDTQYF

clone size: NA
V gene: TRBV28
D gene: NA
J gene: TRBJ2-7
CDR3 DNA: TGTGCCAGCACCCCACGTCCCGGGCACCCGGGACACCGTCCCCCCTACGAGCAGTACTTC
CDR3 protein: CASTPRPGHPGHRPPYEQYF

clone size: NA
V gene: TRBV27
D gene: NA
J gene: TRBJ1-2
CDR3 DNA: TGTGCCAGCAGTTTACCCCATGGCAGGCGAGCTAACTATGGCTACACCTTC
CDR3 protein: CASSLPHGRRANYGYTF

clone size: NA
V gene: TRBV4-1
D gene: NA
J gene: TRBJ1-5
CDR3 DNA: TGCGCCAGCAGCCAAGATCTTCGGCAGCCCCAGCATTTT
CDR3 protein: CASSQDLRQPQHF

clone size: NA
V gene: TRBV5-1
D gene: TRBD2
J gene: TRBJ2-5
CDR3 DNA: TGCGCCAGCAGCTTGCTGGGCCTAGCGGGAGTCCTGGAAGAGACCCAGTACTTC
CDR3 protein: CASSLLGLAGVLEETQYF

clone size: NA
V gene: TRBV27
D gene: NA
J gene: TRBJ1-2
CDR3 DNA: TGTGCCAGCAGTTCCCTCGGGACATCTCTCTACTATGGCTACACCTTC
CDR3 protein: CASSSLGTSLYYGYTF

clone size: NA
V gene: TRBV27
D gene: TRBD1
J gene: TRBJ2-7
CDR3 DNA: TGTGCCAGCAGCGAGAACACGGGACAGTTTTACGAGCAGTACTTC
CDR3 protein: CASSENTGQFYEQYF

clone size: NA
V gene: TRBV4-1
D gene: TRBD1
J gene: TRBJ1-1
CDR3 DNA: TGCGCCAGCAGCCAAAGTTCCCAGGGGGGCATGAACACTGAAGCTTTCTTT
CDR3 protein: CASSQSSQGGMNTEAFF

clone size: NA
V gene: TRBV29-1
D gene: TRBD1
J gene: TRBJ1-2
CDR3 DNA: TGCAGCGTTGACGGGACAGGCTATGGCTACACCTTC
CDR3 protein: CSVDGTGYGYTF

clone size: NA
V gene: TRBV19
D gene: TRBD2
J gene: TRBJ2-7
CDR3 DNA: TGTGCCAGTAGTATGATAGCGGGAGGGCCTGACGAGCAGTACTTC
CDR3 protein: CASSMIAGGPDEQYF

clone size: few
V gene: TRBV4-1
D gene: TRBD2
J gene: TRBJ2-7
CDR3 DNA: TGCGCCAGCAGCCCCAGCGGGGGTAGCGGTGCCTACGAGCAGTACTTC
CDR3 protein: CASSPSGGSGAYEQYF

clone size: NA
V gene: TRBV5-3
D gene: NA
J gene: TRBJ2-4
CDR3 DNA: TGTGCCAGAAGCCTTGGTCTTAGTCGGCTAGTGAGTAGCATTCAGTACTTC
CDR3 protein: CARSLGLSRLVSSIQYF

clone size: NA
V gene: TRBV6-6
D gene: NA
J gene: TRBJ2-7
CDR3 DNA: TGTGCCAGCAGTTACGATTCGGGAGCTGGCGAGCAGTACTTC
CDR3 protein: CASSYDSGAGEQYF

clone size: NA
V gene: TRBV7-9
D gene: TRBD1
J gene: TRBJ1-2
CDR3 DNA: TGTGCCAGCAGCAGACGCAGGGGGCGAGATGACTATGGCTACACCTTC
CDR3 protein: CASSRRRGRDDYGYTF

clone size: NA
V gene: TRBV18
D gene: NA
J gene: TRBJ2-3
CDR3 DNA: TGTGCCAGCTCACCACCCCTAGTAAACACAGATACGCAGTATTTT
CDR3 protein: CASSPPLVNTDTQYF

clone size: NA
V gene: TRBV5-1
D gene: NA
J gene: TRBJ1-3
CDR3 DNA: TGCGCCAGCAGCTTGGCCACAGGGTCTGGAAACACCATATATTTT
CDR3 protein: CASSLATGSGNTIYF

clone size: NA
V gene: TRBV10-1
D gene: NA
J gene: TRBJ2-3
CDR3 DNA: TGCGCCAGCAGCCCCGGGGTAGCGGCTAGCACAGATACGCAGTATTTT
CDR3 protein: CASSPGVAASTDTQYF

clone size: NA
V gene: TRBV27
D gene: TRBD2
J gene: TRBJ2-3
CDR3 DNA: TGTGCCAGCACGGTGGGGACTAGTCTTAGCACAGATACGCAGTATTTT
CDR3 protein: CASTVGTSLSTDTQYF

clone size: NA
V gene: TRBV6-5
D gene: NA
J gene: TRBJ1-2
CDR3 DNA: TGTGCCAGCAGTTATTACAGGCCGAACTATGGCTACACCTTC
CDR3 protein: CASSYYRPNYGYTF

clone size: once
V gene: TRBV2
D gene: TRBD1
J gene: TRBJ1-4
CDR3 DNA: TGTGCCAGCAGTATCCAGGGGGCGCCGAGAAGAGAAAAACTGTTTTTT
CDR3 protein: CASSIQGAPRREKLFF

clone size: NA
V gene: TRBV28
D gene: TRBD1
J gene: TRBJ1-5
CDR3 DNA: TGTGCCAGCTCCGAATTTGAGGGGGCCCATCAGCCCCAGCATTTT
CDR3 protein: CASSEFEGAHQPQHF

clone size: NA
V gene: TRBV19
D gene: TRBD1
J gene: TRBJ1-5
CDR3 DNA: TGTGCCAGTTCCCGGGACAGGGGGAGCAATCAGCCCCAGCATTTT
CDR3 protein: CASSRDRGSNQPQHF

clone size: NA
V gene: TRBV28
D gene: TRBD1
J gene: TRBJ2-5
CDR3 DNA: TGTGCCAGCAGCTCCACCTATGGGACAGGGTACGGGACCCAGTACTTC
CDR3 protein: CASSSTYGTGYGTQYF

clone size: NA
V gene: TRBV28
D gene: TRBD1
J gene: TRBJ1-5
CDR3 DNA: TGTGCCAGCAGCTCCGGGACAGGGGGCGGAGGGCAGCCCCAGCATTTT
CDR3 protein: CASSSGTGGGGQPQHF

clone size: NA
V gene: TRBV6-5
D gene: TRBD1
J gene: TRBJ2-3
CDR3 DNA: TGTGCCAGCAGTTCCGAACCGGGACAGGGCACAGATACGCAGTATTTT
CDR3 protein: CASSSEPGQGTDTQYF

clone size: NA
V gene: TRBV30
D gene: TRBD1
J gene: TRBJ1-2
CDR3 DNA: TGTGCCTGGTCAAGAAACAGGGGAGATGGTGGCTACACCTTC
CDR3 protein: CAWSRNRGDGGYTF

clone size: few
V gene: TRBV28
D gene: NA
J gene: TRBJ2-5
CDR3 DNA: TGTGCCAGTTCCAGGAACGGAGAGACCCAGTACTTC
CDR3 protein: CASSRNGETQYF

clone size: NA
V gene: TRBV30
D gene: TRBD1
J gene: TRBJ1-5
CDR3 DNA: TGTGCCTGGGGGGGACAGGGGGCGCACTATAGCAATCAGCCCCAGCATTTT
CDR3 protein: CAWGGQGAHYSNQPQHF

clone size: NA
V gene: TRBV30
D gene: NA
J gene: TRBJ2-1
CDR3 DNA: TGTGCCTGGAGTGTCTTTGGGGGCGGGAGCTCCTACAATGAGCAGTTCTTC
CDR3 protein: CAWSVFGGGSSYNEQFF